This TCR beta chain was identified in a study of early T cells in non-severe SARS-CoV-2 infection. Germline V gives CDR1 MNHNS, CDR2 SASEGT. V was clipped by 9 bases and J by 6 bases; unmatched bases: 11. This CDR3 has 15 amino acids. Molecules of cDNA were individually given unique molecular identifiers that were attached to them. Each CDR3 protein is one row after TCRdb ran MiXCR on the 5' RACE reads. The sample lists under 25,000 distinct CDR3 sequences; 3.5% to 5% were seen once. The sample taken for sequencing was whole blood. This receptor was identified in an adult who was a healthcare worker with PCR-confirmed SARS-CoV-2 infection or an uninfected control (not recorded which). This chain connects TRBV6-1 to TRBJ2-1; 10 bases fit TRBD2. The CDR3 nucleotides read TGTGCCAGTAGCCCCTCCCGGACTAGCGGCAATGAGCAGTTCTTC. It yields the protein CASSPSRTSGNEQFF.